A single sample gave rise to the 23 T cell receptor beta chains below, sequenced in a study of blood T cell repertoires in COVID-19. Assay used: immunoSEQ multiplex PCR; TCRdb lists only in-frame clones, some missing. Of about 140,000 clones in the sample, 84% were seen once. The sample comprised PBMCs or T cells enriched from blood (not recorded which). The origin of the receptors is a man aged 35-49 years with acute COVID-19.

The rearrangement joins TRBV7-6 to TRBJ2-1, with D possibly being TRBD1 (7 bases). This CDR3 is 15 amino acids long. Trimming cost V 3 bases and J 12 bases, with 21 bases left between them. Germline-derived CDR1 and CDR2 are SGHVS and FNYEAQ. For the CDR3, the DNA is TGTGCCAGCAGCTTTATAGACCCGACGCAGGGGGGGCAGTTCTTC. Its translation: CASSFIDPTQGGQFF.

CDR3 sequence (DNA): TGTGCCAGCACCGCCCCGGGAGCCAACACTGAAGCTTTCTTT. Protein: CASTAPGANTEAFF. This chain joins TRBV6-5 and TRBJ1-1; D is ambiguous. The CDR3 totals 14 residues. The V end lost 7 bases, the J end lost 2 bases, and 14 bases lay between the germline ends. From germline, CDR1 is MNHEY and CDR2 SVGAGI.

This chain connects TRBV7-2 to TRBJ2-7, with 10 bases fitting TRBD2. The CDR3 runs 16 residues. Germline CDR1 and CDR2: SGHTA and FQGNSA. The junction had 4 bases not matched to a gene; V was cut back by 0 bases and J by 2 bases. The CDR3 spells CASSLAGTSVTYEQYF. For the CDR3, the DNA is TGTGCCAGCAGCTTAGCGGGGACTAGCGTGACCTACGAGCAGTACTTC.

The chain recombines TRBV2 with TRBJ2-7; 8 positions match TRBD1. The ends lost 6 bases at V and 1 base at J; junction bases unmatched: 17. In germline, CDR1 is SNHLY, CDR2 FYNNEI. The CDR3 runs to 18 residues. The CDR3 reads CASSQMIHPTGGSYEQYF. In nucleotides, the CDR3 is TGTGCCAGCAGCCAAATGATCCATCCAACAGGGGGGTCCTACGAGCAGTACTTC.

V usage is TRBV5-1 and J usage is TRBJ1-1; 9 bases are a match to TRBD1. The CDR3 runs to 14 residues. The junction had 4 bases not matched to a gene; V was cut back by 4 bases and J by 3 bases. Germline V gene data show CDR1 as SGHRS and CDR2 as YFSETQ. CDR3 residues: CASSPGDRDTEAFF. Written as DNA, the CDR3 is TGCGCCAGCAGCCCGGGGGACAGGGACACTGAAGCTTTCTTT.

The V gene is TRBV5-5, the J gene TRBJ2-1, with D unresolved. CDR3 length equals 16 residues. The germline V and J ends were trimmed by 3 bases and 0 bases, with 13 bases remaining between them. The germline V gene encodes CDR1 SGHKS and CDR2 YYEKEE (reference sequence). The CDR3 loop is CASSSTFLSSYNEQFF. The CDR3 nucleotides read TGTGCCAGCAGCTCGACATTCCTCAGCTCCTACAATGAGCAGTTCTTC. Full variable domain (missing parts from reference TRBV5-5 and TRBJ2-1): DAGVTQSPTHLIKTRGQQVTLRCSPISGHKSVSWYQQVLGQGPQFIFQYYEKEERGRGNFPDRFSARQFPNYSSELNVNALLLGDSALYLCASSSTFLSSYNEQFFGPGTRLTVL.

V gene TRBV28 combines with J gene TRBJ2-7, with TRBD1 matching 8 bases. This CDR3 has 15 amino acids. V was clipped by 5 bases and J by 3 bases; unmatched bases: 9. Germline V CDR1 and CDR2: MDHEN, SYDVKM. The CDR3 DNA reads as TGTGCCAGCAGTATCAGGGGGCGACAAGGCTACGAGCAGTACTTC. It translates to CASSIRGRQGYEQYF. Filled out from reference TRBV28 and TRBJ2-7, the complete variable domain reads DVKVTQSSRYLVKRTGEKVFLECVQDMDHENMFWYRQDPGLGLRLIYFSYDVKMKEKGDIPEGYSVSREKKERFSLILESASTNQTSMYLCASSIRGRQGYEQYFGPGTRLTVT.

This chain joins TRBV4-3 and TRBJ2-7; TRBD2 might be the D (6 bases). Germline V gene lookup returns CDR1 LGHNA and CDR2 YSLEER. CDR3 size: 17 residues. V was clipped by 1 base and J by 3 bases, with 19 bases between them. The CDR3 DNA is TGCGCCAGCAGCCAAGTTATGGAGGGAGCGCAGATCTACGAGCAGTACTTC. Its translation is CASSQVMEGAQIYEQYF.

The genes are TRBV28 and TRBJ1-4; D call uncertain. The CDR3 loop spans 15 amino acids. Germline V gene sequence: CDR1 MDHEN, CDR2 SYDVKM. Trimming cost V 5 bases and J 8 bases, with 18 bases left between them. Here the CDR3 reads CASSTPPGDSEKLFF. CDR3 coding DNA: TGTGCCAGCAGTACTCCGCCCGGGGATTCGGAAAAACTGTTTTTT.

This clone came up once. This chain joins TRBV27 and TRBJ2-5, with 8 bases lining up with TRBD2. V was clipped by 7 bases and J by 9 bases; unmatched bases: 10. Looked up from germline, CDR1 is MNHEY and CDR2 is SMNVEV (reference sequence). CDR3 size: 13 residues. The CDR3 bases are TGTGCCAGCACCCCCCGGGAGGGGGGCCCCCAGTACTTC. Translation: CASTPREGGPQYF.

In nucleotides, the CDR3 is TGTGCCATCAGAGCGGGTGGGGGGGATACTGAAGCTTTCTTT. Translating it yields CAIRAGGGDTEAFF. This rearrangement joins TRBV10-3 to TRBJ1-1, with D possibly matching TRBD1 (5 bases). Per germline, CDR1 ENHRY and CDR2 SYGVKD. The CDR3 is 14 amino acids. With 6 bases removed from V and 5 bases from J, the gap between germline ends came to 16 bases.

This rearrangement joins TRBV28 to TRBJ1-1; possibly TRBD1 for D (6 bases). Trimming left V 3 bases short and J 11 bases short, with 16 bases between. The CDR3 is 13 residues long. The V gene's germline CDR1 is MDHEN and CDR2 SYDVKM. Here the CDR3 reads CASSLRGQTWAFF. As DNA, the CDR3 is TGTGCCAGCAGTTTGCGCGGACAGACTTGGGCTTTCTTT.

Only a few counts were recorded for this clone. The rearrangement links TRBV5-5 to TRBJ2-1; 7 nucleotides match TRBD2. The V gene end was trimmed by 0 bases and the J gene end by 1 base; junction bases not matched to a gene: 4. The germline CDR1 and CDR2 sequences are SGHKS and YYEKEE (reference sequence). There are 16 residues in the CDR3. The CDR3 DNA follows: TGTGCCAGCAGCTTGGGGCTAGCGGTGTCCTACAATGAGCAGTTCTTC. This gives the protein CASSLGLAVSYNEQFF.

Here the CDR3 reads CASSPDSLQGEQYF. Here the CDR3 DNA reads TGTGCCAGCAGTCCGGACAGCCTCCAGGGCGAGCAGTACTTC. This chain connects TRBV6-5 to TRBJ2-7; D may be TRBD1 (6 bases). Germline V gene sequence: CDR1 MNHEY, CDR2 SVGAGI. The germline V and J ends were trimmed by 5 bases and 6 bases, with 17 bases remaining between them. The CDR3 consists of 14 residues.

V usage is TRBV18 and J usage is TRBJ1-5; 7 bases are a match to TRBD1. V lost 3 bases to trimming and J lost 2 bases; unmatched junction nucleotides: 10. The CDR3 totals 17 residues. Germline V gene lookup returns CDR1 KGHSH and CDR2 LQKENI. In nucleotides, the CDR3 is TGTGCCAGCTCACCGAGTAATGGCGGGACAGGCAATCAGCCCCAGCATTTT. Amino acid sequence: CASSPSNGGTGNQPQHF. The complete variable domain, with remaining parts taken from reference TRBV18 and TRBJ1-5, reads NAGVMQNPRHLVRRRGQEARLRCSPMKGHSHVYWYRQLPEEGLKFMVYLQKENIIDESGMPKERFSAEFPKEGPSILRIQQVVRGDSAAYFCASSPSNGGTGNQPQHFGDGTRLSIL.

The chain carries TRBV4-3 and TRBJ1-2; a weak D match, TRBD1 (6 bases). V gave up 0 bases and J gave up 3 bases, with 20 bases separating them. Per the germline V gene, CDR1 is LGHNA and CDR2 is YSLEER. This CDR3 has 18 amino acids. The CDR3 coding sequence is TGCGCCAGCAGCCAAGATTGGAATAGGGGGGGCTACTACTATGGCTACACCTTC. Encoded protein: CASSQDWNRGGYYYGYTF.

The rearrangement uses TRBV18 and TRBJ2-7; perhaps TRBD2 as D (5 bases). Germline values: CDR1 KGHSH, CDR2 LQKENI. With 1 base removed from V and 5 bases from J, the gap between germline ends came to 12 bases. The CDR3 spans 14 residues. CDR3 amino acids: CASSPRARVDEQYF. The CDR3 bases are TGTGCCAGCTCACCACGTGCGAGGGTAGACGAGCAGTACTTC.

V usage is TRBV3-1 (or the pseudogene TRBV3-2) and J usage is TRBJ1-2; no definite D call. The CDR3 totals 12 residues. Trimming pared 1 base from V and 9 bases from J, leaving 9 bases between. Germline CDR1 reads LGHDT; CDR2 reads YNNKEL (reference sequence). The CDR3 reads CASSQGQVSYTF. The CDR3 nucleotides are TGTGCCAGCAGCCAAGGACAAGTTAGCTACACCTTC.

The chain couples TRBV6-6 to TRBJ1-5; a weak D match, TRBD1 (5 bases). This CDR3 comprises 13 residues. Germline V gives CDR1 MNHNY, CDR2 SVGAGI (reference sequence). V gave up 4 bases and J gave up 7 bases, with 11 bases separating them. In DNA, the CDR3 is TGTGCCAGCAGTTCAATGGGGGGGCAGCCCCAGCATTTT. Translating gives CASSSMGGQPQHF.

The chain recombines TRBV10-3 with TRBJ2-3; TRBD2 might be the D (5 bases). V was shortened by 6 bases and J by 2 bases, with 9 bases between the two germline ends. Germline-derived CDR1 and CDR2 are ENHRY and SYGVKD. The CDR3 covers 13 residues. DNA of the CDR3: TGTGCCATCAGGGGTAGCGACACAGATACGCAGTATTTT. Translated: CAIRGSDTDTQYF.

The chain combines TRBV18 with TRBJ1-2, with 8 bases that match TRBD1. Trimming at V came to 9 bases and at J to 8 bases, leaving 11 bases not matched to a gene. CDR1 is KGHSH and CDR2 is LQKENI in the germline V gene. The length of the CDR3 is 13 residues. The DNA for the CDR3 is TGTGCCAGTGGACAGGGAACCTTAAGCGGCTACACCTTC. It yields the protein CASGQGTLSGYTF.

The CDR3 bases are TGTGCCAGCAGCGAGAGGACAGGGGGCGAGACCCAGTACTTC. As protein: CASSERTGGETQYF. The chain uses TRBV28 and TRBJ2-5; 11 bases agree with TRBD1. The CDR3 has 14 amino acids. The germline V gene encodes CDR1 MDHEN and CDR2 SYDVKM. J was trimmed by 5 bases and V by 6 bases; bases with no gene match: 5. The complete variable domain, with remaining parts taken from reference TRBV28 and TRBJ2-5, reads DVKVTQSSRYLVKRTGEKVFLECVQDMDHENMFWYRQDPGLGLRLIYFSYDVKMKEKGDIPEGYSVSREKKERFSLILESASTNQTSMYLCASSERTGGETQYFGPGTRLLVL.

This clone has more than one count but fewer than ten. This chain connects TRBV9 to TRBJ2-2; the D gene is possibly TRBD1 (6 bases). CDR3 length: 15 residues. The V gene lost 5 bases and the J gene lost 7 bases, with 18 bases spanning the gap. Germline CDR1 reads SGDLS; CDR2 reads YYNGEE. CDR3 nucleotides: TGTGCCAGCAGGGCAGCAGGGGCTTCTGGCGGGGAGCTGTTTTTT. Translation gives CASRAAGASGGELFF.